This T cell receptor (beta chain) comes out of a study of CD8+CD57+ T cells in acquired aplastic anemia. Study-level information: Sorted CD4+ and CD8+ cells yielded DNA averaging approximately 3.5 ug.

Patients selected for sequencing had displayed CD8+CD57+ cell expansion by flow cytometry. Genomic DNA, the template, was used for profiling of the TCR beta VDJ and CDR3. TCRdb itself ran the reads through MiXCR, one entry per CDR3 protein. Of about 470,000 distinct CDR3 sequences listed, around a third are singletons. Germline V gene lookup returns CDR1 SGHAT and CDR2 FQNNGV. The V segment lost 3 bases and the J segment 2 bases; nucleotides outside the gene matches: 8. The CDR3 spans 16 residues. General observations from the study: For CD8+ Simpson's diversity, patients and controls showed no significant difference. Overlapping CD8+ CDR3 repertoires of patients and controls contained approximately 28 shared sequences.

Concerning this clonotype itself: Its matching antigen is unknown.

Sample: sorted CD4+, CD8+, or CD8+CD57+ T cells (not recorded which) from PBMCs. The origin of this receptor is a human donor with aplastic anemia. The chain has TRBV11-2 and TRBJ2-3; TRBD1 agrees at 7 bases. The DNA for the CDR3 is TGTGCCAGCAGCTTCCCAGGGGGAACAATCACAGATACGCAGTATTTT. It codes for CASSFPGGTITDTQYF. The entire variable domain, with the rest obtained from reference TRBV11-2 and TRBJ2-3, is as follows: EAGVAQSPRYKIIEKRQSVAFWCNPISGHATLYWYQQILGQGPKLLIQFQNNGVVDDSQLPKDRFSAERLKGVDSTLKIQPAKLEDSAVYLCASSFPGGTITDTQYFGPGTRLTVL.